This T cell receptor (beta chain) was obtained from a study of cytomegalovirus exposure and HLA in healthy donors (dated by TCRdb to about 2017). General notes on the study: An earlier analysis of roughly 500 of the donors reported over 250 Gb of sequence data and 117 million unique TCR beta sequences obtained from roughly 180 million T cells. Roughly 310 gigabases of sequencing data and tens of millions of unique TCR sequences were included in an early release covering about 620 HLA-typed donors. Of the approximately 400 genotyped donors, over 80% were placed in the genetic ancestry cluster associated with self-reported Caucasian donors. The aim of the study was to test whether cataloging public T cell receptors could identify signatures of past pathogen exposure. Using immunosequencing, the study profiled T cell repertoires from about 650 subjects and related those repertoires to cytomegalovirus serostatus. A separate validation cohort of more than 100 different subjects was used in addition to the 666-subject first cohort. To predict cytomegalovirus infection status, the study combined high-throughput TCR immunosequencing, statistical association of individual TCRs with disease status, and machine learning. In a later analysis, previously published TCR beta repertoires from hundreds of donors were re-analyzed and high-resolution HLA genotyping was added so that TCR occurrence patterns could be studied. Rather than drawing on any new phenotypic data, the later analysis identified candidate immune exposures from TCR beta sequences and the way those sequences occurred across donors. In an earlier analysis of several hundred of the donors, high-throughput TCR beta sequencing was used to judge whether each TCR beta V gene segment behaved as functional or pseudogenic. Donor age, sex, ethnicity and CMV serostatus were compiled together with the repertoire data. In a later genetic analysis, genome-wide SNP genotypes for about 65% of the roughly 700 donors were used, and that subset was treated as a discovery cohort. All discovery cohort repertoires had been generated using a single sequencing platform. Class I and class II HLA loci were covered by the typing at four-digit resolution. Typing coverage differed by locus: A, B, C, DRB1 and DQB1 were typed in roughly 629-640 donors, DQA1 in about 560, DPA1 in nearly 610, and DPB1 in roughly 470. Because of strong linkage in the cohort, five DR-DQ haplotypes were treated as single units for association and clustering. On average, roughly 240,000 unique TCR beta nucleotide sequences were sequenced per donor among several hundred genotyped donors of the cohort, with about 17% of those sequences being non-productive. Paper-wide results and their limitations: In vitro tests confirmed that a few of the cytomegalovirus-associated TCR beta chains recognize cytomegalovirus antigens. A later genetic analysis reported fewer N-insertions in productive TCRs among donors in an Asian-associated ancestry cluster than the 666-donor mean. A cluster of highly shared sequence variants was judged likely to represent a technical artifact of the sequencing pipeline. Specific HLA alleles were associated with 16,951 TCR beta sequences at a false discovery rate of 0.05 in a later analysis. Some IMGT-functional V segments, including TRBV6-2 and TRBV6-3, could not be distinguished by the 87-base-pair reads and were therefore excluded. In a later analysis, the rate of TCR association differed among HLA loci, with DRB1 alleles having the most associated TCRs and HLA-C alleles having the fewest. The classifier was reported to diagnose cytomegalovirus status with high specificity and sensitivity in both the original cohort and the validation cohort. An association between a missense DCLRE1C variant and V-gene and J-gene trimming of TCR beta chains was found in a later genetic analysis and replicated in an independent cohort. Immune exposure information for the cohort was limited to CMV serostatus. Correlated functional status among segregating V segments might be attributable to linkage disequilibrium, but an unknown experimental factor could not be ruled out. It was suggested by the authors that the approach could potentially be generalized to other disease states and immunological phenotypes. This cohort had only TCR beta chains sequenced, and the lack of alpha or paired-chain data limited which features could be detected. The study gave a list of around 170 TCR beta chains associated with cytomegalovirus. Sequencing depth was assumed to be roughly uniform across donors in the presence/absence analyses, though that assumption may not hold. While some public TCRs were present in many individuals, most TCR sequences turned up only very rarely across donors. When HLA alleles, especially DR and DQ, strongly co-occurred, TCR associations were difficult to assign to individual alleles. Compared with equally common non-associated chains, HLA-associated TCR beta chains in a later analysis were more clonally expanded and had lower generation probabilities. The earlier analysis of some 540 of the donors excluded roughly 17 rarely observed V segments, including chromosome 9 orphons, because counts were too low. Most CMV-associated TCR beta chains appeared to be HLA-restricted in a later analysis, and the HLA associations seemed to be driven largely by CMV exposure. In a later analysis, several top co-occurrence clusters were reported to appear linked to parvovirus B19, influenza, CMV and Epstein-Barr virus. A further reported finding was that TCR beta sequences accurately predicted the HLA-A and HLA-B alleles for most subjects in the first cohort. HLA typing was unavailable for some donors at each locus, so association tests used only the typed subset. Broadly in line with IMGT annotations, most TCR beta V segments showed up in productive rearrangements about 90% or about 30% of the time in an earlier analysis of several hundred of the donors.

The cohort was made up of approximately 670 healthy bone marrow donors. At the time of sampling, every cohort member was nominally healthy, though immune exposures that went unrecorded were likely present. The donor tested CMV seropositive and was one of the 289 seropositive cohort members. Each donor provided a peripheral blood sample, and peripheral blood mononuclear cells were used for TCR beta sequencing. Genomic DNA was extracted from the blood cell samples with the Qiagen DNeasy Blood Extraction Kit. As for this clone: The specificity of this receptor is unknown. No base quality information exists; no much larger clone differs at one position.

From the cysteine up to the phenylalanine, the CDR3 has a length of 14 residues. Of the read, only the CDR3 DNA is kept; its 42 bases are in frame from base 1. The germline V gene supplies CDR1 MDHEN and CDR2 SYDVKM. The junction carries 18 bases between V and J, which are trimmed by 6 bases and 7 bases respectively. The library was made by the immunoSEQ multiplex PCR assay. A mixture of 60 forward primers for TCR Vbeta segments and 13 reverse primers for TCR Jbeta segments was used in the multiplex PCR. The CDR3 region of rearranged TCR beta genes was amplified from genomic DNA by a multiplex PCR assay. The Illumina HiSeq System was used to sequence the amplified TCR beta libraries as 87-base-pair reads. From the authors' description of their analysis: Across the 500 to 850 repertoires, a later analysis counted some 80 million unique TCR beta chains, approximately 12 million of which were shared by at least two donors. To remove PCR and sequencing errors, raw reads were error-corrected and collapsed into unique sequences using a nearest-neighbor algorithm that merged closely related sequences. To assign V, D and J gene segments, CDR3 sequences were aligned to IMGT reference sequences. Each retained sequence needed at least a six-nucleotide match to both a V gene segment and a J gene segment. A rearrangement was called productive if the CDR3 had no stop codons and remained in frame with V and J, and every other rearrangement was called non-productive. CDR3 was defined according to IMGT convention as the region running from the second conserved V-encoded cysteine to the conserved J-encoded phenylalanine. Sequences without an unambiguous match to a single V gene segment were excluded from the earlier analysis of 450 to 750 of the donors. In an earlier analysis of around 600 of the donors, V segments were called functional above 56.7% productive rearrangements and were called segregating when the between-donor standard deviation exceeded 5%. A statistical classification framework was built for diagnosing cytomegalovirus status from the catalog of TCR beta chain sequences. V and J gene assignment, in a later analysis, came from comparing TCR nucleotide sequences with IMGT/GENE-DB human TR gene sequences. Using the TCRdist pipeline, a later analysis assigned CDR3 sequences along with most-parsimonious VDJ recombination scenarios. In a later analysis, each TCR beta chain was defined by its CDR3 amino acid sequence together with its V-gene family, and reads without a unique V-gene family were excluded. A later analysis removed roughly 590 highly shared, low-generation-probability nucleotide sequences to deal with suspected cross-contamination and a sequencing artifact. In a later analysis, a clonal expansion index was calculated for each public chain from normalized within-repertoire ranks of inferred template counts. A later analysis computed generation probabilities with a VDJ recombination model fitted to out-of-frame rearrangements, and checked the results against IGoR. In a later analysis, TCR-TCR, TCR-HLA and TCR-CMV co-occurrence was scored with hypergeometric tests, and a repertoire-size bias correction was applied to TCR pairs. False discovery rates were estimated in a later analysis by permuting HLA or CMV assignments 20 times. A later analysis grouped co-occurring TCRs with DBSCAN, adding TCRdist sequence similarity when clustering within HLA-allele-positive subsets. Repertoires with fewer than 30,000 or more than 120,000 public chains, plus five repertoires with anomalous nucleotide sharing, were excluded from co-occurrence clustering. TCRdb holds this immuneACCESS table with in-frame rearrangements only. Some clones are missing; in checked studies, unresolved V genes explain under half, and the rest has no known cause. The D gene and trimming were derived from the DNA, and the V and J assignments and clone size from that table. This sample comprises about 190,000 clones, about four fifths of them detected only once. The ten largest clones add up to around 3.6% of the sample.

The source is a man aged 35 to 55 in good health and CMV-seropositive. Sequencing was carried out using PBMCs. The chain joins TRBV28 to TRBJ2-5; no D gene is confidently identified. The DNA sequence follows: TGTGCCAGCAGCTCCCCCTCGCCACAAAGGACCCAGTACTTC. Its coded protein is CASSSPSPQRTQYF.